This T cell receptor beta chain appears in the sequencing data of a study of pediatric ulcerative colitis. Whole-study results and caveats: Rectal pinch biopsies may have included blood-derived T cells, especially in patients with overt colitis. Repertoires came from total lymphocyte DNA, so rare subsets like regulatory T cells may be missed.

The rectum was sampled with one to two pinch biopsies at colonoscopy. V was shortened by 5 bases and J by 3 bases, with 18 bases between the two germline ends. In germline, CDR1 is LNHDA, CDR2 SQIVND (reference sequence). There are 16 residues in the CDR3. Clones were read by immunoSEQ multiplex PCR, and TCRdb kept only the in-frame ones, dropping some. The top ten hold about 4% of the sample, which has under 50,000 clones, around 78% seen once. On this clone: What it binds is unknown.

Material for sequencing was gut tissue. The V gene is TRBV19, the J gene TRBJ2-3; D is perhaps TRBD2 (6 bases). The origin of this receptor is a girl under 18 with moderate ulcerative colitis. CDR3 DNA sequence: TGTGCCAGTAGTGTCACACTAGCCTTATTGACAGATACGCAGTATTTT. As protein: CASSVTLALLTDTQYF.